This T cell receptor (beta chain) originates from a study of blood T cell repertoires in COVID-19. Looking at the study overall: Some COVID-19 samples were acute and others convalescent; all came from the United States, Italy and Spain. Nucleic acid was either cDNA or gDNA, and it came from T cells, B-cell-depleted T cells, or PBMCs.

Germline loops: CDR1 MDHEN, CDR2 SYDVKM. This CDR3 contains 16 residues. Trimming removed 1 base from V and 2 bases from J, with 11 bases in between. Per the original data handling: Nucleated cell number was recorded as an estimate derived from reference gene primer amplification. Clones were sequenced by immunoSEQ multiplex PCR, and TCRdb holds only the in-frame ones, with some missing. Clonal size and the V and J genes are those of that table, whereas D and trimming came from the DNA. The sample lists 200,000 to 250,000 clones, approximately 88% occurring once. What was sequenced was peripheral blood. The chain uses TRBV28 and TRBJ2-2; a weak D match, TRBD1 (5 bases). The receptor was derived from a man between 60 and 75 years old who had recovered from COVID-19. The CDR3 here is CASSLSKGVNTGELFF. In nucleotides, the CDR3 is TGTGCCAGCAGTTTATCCAAAGGGGTAAACACCGGGGAGCTGTTTTTT.